This T cell receptor beta chain was obtained from a study of T-cell memory formation after mild COVID-19. Notes on the study in general: Contracting CD4+ clones lay largely in CM and EM, with CD8+ ones residing in EMRA.

In TCRdb, the 5' RACE reads were re-called with MiXCR into one record per CDR3 protein. This sample carries hundreds of thousands of distinct CDR3 sequences, about an eighth of them seen once, and the ten largest clones take 22%. This clonotype turned up a few times. Its antigen remains unknown. The specimen sequenced was PBMCs or a T cell subset sorted from them (not recorded which). The clonotype comes from a young man who had mild COVID-19 (a few samples of this study predate the infection). Cell type and time point are not known.

In DNA form, the CDR3 reads TGCGCCAGCAGCCGACGGGCAGACCTAGCTAGCACAGATACGCAGTATTTT. Residues: CASSRRADLASTDTQYF. The chain uses TRBV5-1 and TRBJ2-3, with D perhaps TRBD2 (5 bases). The CDR3 is made up of 17 amino acids. The germline CDR1 and CDR2 sequences are SGHRS and YFSETQ. With 4 bases removed from V and 0 bases from J, the gap between germline ends came to 18 bases.